This TCR beta chain was identified in a study of T cells after yellow fever vaccination. The CDR3 totals 14 residues. Germline V CDR1 and CDR2: SGHRS, YFSETQ. The trim removed 4 bases at V and 5 bases at J, leaving 6 bases unmatched. TCRdb recomputed calls from the 5' RACE reads with MiXCR, one row per CDR3 protein. The sample includes under 550,000 distinct CDR3 sequences, 21% of them seen just once. The rearrangement links TRBV5-1 to TRBJ2-1; 7 nucleotides agree with TRBD1. This sequence was found in a man between 18 and 29 years old who received the YFV17D yellow fever vaccine. Sequences were derived from PBMCs, sampled 20 to 25 days after the first yellow fever vaccination. CDR3 bases: TGCGCCAGCAGCGCCACAGGGGTACACAATGAGCAGTTCTTC. Its protein product is CASSATGVHNEQFF.